One and the same sample provided the 21 T cell receptor beta chains below, sequenced in a study of PD-1 blockade in classical Hodgkin lymphoma. All the patients suffered relapse after autologous stem cell transplantation, and brentuximab vedotin exposure differed. Using immunoSEQ multiplex PCR, the repertoire was profiled, and TCRdb retains in-frame clones only, with some absent. The sample lists tens of thousands of clones, less than 85% occurring once. This specimen consisted of peripheral blood mononuclear cells (PBMCs), obtained before the second cycle of nivolumab. Every receptor here comes from a human donor with classical Hodgkin lymphoma.

The chain recombines TRBV15 with TRBJ1-5; D is uncertain. The CDR3 extends over 12 amino acids. From germline, CDR1 is LNHNV and CDR2 YYDKDF (reference sequence). Trimming pared 0 bases from V and 7 bases from J, leaving 4 bases between. The CDR3 DNA follows: TGTGCCACCAGCAGAGACGTACAGCCCCAGCATTTT. This translates into CATSRDVQPQHF.

The chain recombines TRBV18 with TRBJ2-7; 11 nucleotides line up with TRBD1. Trimming at V came to 9 bases and at J to 4 bases, leaving 5 bases not matched to a gene. The germline V gene encodes CDR1 KGHSH and CDR2 LQKENI. This CDR3 contains 13 residues. The CDR3 bases are TGTGCCAGTGGACAGGGGGCCTCGTACGAGCAGTACTTC. It specifies CASGQGASYEQYF.

The rearrangement joins TRBV10-3 to TRBJ1-2; D is undetermined. This CDR3 is 15 amino acids long. Germline V gene sequence: CDR1 ENHRY, CDR2 SYGVKD. The ends were cut back, 0 bases at V and 4 bases at J, with 12 bases in the middle. CDR3 DNA: TGTGCCATCAGTGAGTCTATTCGGGTCAGCTATGGCTACACCTTC. Its protein product is CAISESIRVSYGYTF.

A single count supports this clone. The gene calls are TRBV2 and TRBJ2-3; 10 bases are shared with TRBD2. The CDR3 covers 15 residues. With 6 bases clipped from V and 1 base from J, the junction kept 4 bases outside the gene matches. Germline V CDR1 and CDR2: SNHLY, FYNNEI. CDR3 residues: CASRLGLAGTDTQYF. The CDR3 nucleotides read TGTGCCAGCAGGCTTGGACTAGCGGGCACAGATACGCAGTATTTT.

The chain joins TRBV4-2 to TRBJ1-6, with TRBD1 identical over 7 bases. The germline gives CDR1 LGHNA, CDR2 YNFKEQ. The CDR3 is made up of 19 amino acids. V shed 5 bases and J 0 bases; nucleotides not matched to a gene: 13. The CDR3 DNA sequence: TGTGCCAGCAGCTTGTCTCGGGACAGTTTTTTCTCCTATAATTCACCCCTCCACTTT. Protein product: CASSLSRDSFFSYNSPLHF.

This sequence joins TRBV7-9 and TRBJ2-4; D call uncertain. Germline loops: CDR1 SEHNR, CDR2 FQNEAQ (reference sequence). This CDR3 is built from 14 residues. V was trimmed by 5 bases and J by 5 bases, leaving 13 bases between them. CDR3 nucleotide sequence: TGTGCCAGCAGCCCCGGTGTTACAGAAAACATTCAGTACTTC. Translated, it gives CASSPGVTENIQYF.

The chain combines TRBV7-2 with TRBJ1-3; unclear D gene. The CDR3 extends over 15 amino acids. Germline V CDR1 and CDR2: SGHTA, FQGNSA. The V and J ends lost 3 bases and 1 base respectively, with 10 bases between them. The CDR3 protein is CASSLAFESGNTIYF. CDR3 in DNA: TGTGCCAGCAGCTTGGCGTTTGAATCTGGAAACACCATATATTTT. Filled out from reference TRBV7-2 and TRBJ1-3, the complete variable domain reads GAGVSQSPSNKVTEKGKDVELRCDPISGHTALYWYRQSLGQGLEFLIYFQGNSAPDKSGLPSDRFSAERTGGSVSTLTIQRTQQEDSAVYLCASSLAFESGNTIYFGEGSWLTVV.

V gene TRBV2 combines with J gene TRBJ1-1; weak D call: TRBD1 (5 bases). Germline V gene data show CDR1 as SNHLY and CDR2 as FYNNEI. The CDR3 sequence is 14 residues long. Trimming removed 6 bases from V and 0 bases from J, with 11 bases in between. The DNA for the CDR3 is TGTGCCAGCAGGACGGGACTCCTGAACACTGAAGCTTTCTTT. It yields the protein CASRTGLLNTEAFF.

This chain joins TRBV10-3 and TRBJ1-2; possible D gene TRBD1, 6 bases. The CDR3 is 13 residues long. V was cut by 8 bases and J by 6 bases, with 16 bases left in between. Germline CDR1 reads ENHRY; CDR2 reads SYGVKD. CDR3 sequence (DNA): TGTGCCATCTCCGACCGGGGGGCGGATGGCTACACCTTC. Encoded protein: CAISDRGADGYTF.

The chain couples TRBV6-5 to TRBJ2-7; perhaps TRBD2 as D (5 bases). Germline CDR1 reads MNHEY; CDR2 reads SVGAGI. The CDR3 sequence is 15 residues long. V lost 5 bases and J 4 bases, leaving 18 bases between the germline ends. CDR3 amino acids: CASSTGRTYPYEQYF. For the CDR3, the DNA is TGTGCCAGCAGTACTGGACGGACTTACCCTTACGAGCAGTACTTC.

The rearrangement joins TRBV11-3 to TRBJ1-6; TRBD1 is a possible D gene (5 bases). CDR1 SGHNT and CDR2 YENEEA come from the germline V gene. V dropped 4 bases and J dropped 7 bases, with 11 bases sitting between them. The CDR3 loop spans 14 amino acids. The CDR3 region is CASSSPGGNSPLHF. DNA of the CDR3: TGTGCCAGCAGCTCCCCGGGGGGAAATTCACCCCTCCACTTT.

This chain connects TRBV5-4 to TRBJ2-5; 12 positions match TRBD2. From germline, CDR1 is SGHNT and CDR2 YYREEE (reference sequence). V gave up 1 base and J gave up 4 bases; unmatched junction bases: 5. The CDR3 spans 16 residues. CDR3 sequence (DNA): TGTGCCAGCAGCTTGACTAGCGGGGGGATAGGAGAGACCCAGTACTTC. It codes for CASSLTSGGIGETQYF.

The chain uses TRBV9 and TRBJ2-3; TRBD2 might be the D (5 bases). The CDR3 is made up of 12 amino acids. Germline CDR1 SGDLS, CDR2 YYNGEE. The V gene lost 6 bases and the J gene lost 1 base, with 6 bases spanning the gap. CDR3 sequence (DNA): TGTGCCAGCACGAGGGGCACAGATACGCAGTATTTT. Residues: CASTRGTDTQYF.

The chain employs TRBV2 and TRBJ2-7, with D possibly being TRBD1 (6 bases). V was shortened by 7 bases and J by 0 bases, with 10 bases between the two germline ends. The germline V gene encodes CDR1 SNHLY and CDR2 FYNNEI. This CDR3 contains 13 residues. The CDR3 DNA follows: TGTGCCAGCAAAGGGGGAATCTCCTACGAGCAGTACTTC. Its protein is CASKGGISYEQYF.

The rearrangement joins TRBV2 to TRBJ2-5; perhaps TRBD2 as D (5 bases). This CDR3 contains 14 residues. In germline, CDR1 is SNHLY, CDR2 FYNNEI. Trimming left V 3 bases short and J 3 bases short, with 11 bases between. The chain's CDR3 is CASSDSSREETQYF. DNA for the CDR3: TGTGCCAGCAGTGATTCTAGCAGAGAAGAGACCCAGTACTTC.

The chain uses TRBV9 and TRBJ2-1; TRBD2 aligns across 8 bases. The CDR3 extends over 16 amino acids. Looked up from germline, CDR1 is SGDLS and CDR2 is YYNGEE. V lost 0 bases to trimming and J lost 8 bases; unmatched junction nucleotides: 10. CDR3 amino acids: CASSVVIAGSGDEQFF. The DNA of the CDR3 is TGTGCCAGCAGCGTAGTAATAGCGGGAAGCGGCGATGAGCAGTTCTTC.

V usage is TRBV28 and J usage is TRBJ1-6, with TRBD1 matching 9 bases. Germline CDR1 and CDR2: MDHEN and SYDVKM. This CDR3 region has 14 residues. J gave up 12 bases and V 5 bases, and 8 bases lay outside the gene matches. In nucleotides, the CDR3 is TGTGCCAGCAGTCCCGGGACAGGGCCGGAACCCCTCCACTTT. Its translation is CASSPGTGPEPLHF.

The genes are TRBV6-5 and TRBJ2-1; 11 bases are shared with TRBD2. Unmatched junction bases numbered 2, after V lost 5 bases and J lost 2 bases. CDR1 is MNHEY and CDR2 is SVGAGI in the germline V gene. This CDR3 has 15 residues. CDR3 nucleotide sequence: TGTGCCAGCAGTGGGACTAGCGGACCCTACAATGAGCAGTTCTTC. Its protein product is CASSGTSGPYNEQFF.

This clone occurred a few times. The rearrangement joins TRBV27 to TRBJ1-1; 9 bases fit TRBD1. This CDR3 region has 16 residues. V shed 1 base and J 3 bases; nucleotides not matched to a gene: 6. Germline CDR1 is MNHEY and CDR2 is SMNVEV (reference sequence). CDR3 loop: CASSLFVGQGDTEAFF. Here the CDR3 DNA reads TGTGCCAGCAGTTTATTCGTGGGACAGGGAGACACTGAAGCTTTCTTT.

The DNA of the CDR3 is TGTGCCTGGAGTGCCCCCCTAGGACTGGCGACCAATGAGCAGTTCTTC. Its translation is CAWSAPLGLATNEQFF. The chain combines TRBV30 with TRBJ2-1; D might be TRBD2 (5 bases). The CDR3 consists of 16 residues. CDR1 is GTSNPN and CDR2 is SVGIG in the germline V gene (reference sequence). V was clipped by 1 base and J by 6 bases, with 19 bases between them.

The CDR3 DNA reads TGTGCCATCAGTGAGGGGGGACAGGGGGCGTACACAGATACGCAGTATTTT. Protein: CAISEGGQGAYTDTQYF. V gene TRBV10-3 combines with J gene TRBJ2-3; 12 bases match TRBD1. Germline lookup yields CDR1 ENHRY and CDR2 SYGVKD. Losses at the gene ends were 2 bases for V and 2 bases for J; bases not matched to a gene: 5. This CDR3 spans 17 amino acids.